This TCR beta chain is drawn from a study of T cells in Graves' hyperthyroidism and ophthalmopathy. Using RNA transcripts as the source, TCR beta CDR3 regions were amplified. HTBI primers drove first-round RT-PCR of the TCR CDR3. MiXCR, applied by TCRdb to the multiplex PCR reads, yields one record per CDR3 protein. Of under 250,000 distinct CDR3 sequences in the sample, about a sixth are singletons; the top ten hold 40% to 65%. This CDR3 contains 16 residues. Germline CDR1 and CDR2: SNHLY and FYNNEI. V was clipped by 10 bases and J by 4 bases, with 26 bases between them. Each patient was aged 18 to 65 and had newly diagnosed hyperthyroidism of under 2 months' duration. Exclusion of patients followed from uncontrolled infection, other autoimmune disease, pregnancy or lactation. This clonotype was seen repeatedly, ten times or more.

The sequenced sample was blood. The TCR was taken from a woman in her 50s with Graves' hyperthyroidism. The chain combines TRBV2 with TRBJ2-7; D is possibly TRBD1 (6 bases). CDR3 sequence: CATTNTGILSGYEQYF. CDR3 nucleotides: TGTGCCACCACCAATACAGGGATATTAAGTGGTTACGAGCAGTACTTC.